This entry is about one T cell receptor (beta chain). The data were obtained in a study of blood T cell repertoires in COVID-19. Germline CDR1 and CDR2: MDHEN and SYDVKM. This CDR3 comprises 16 residues. V lost 6 bases and J 0 bases, leaving 15 bases between the germline ends. Only in-frame clones appear in the TCRdb table, and some are missing; sequencing was by immunoSEQ multiplex PCR. The profile shows roughly 180,000 clones, 82% of them singletons. The receptor was derived from a man aged 55 to 70 who had recovered from COVID-19. What was sequenced was PBMCs or T cells enriched from blood (not recorded which). The J gene is TRBJ1-5, the V gene TRBV28, with D possibly being TRBD1 (6 bases). The CDR3 is CASSSLGTHSNQPQHF. CDR3 sequence (DNA): TGTGCCAGCAGCTCCCTCGGGACACATAGCAATCAGCCCCAGCATTTT.